This T cell receptor beta chain was recorded in a study of CD8 T cells in ankylosing spondylitis. This clonotype was recorded many times. The antigen remains unidentified. Study-wide points: Blood from ankylosing spondylitis patients appeared to carry a characteristic roughly 8-variant TCR beta motif. Disease-associated clonotypes exhibited CD8+ identity and were relatively infrequent in peripheral blood. Disease-linked clones were reportedly significantly enriched in matched ankylosing spondylitis synovial fluid.

It was by quantitative 5'-RACE with molecular barcodes that TCR beta libraries were made. TCRdb independently ran MiXCR on the 5' RACE reads; one entry per CDR3 protein. Of around 210,000 distinct CDR3 sequences listed, 8.2% are singletons. This CDR3 contains 17 residues. The V gene's germline CDR1 is LGHDT and CDR2 YNNKEL (reference sequence). V lost 4 bases to trimming and J lost 2 bases; unmatched junction nucleotides: 10. The chain joins TRBV3-1 to TRBJ2-3, with 9 nucleotides matching TRBD2. This TCR came from a female donor with ankylosing spondylitis or in good health (not recorded which). Source material: blood, either unsorted or a sorted T cell fraction (not recorded which). The CDR3 DNA is TGTGCCAGCAGCCCCGAAGGGGCGGGAGGGGCCACAGATACGCAGTATTTT. The encoded protein is CASSPEGAGGATDTQYF.